This TCR beta chain derives from a study of cytomegalovirus exposure and HLA in healthy donors. Study observations and caveats: Later work found that TCR association rates differed between HLA loci; DRB1 had the most and HLA-C the fewest.

On this clone itself: The antigen remains undetermined.

Primers: 60 Vbeta forward and 13 Jbeta reverse. Measured with immunoSEQ multiplex PCR; TCRdb has only the in-frame clones, and not every one. The sample gives around 140,000 clones, roughly 82% of which show up once; approximately 4.2% is in the top ten. In nominal health when sampled, donors likely had unrecorded immune exposures nonetheless. Germline CDR1 reads SGDLS; CDR2 reads YYNGEE. V lost 0 bases to trimming and J lost 2 bases; unmatched junction nucleotides: 4. There are 15 residues in the CDR3. Sequencing input: PBMCs. This TCR derives from a male donor in good health and CMV-seropositive. This chain links TRBV9 with TRBJ2-7, with 8 bases that match TRBD2. CDR3: CASSVGAGGTYEQYF. The CDR3 DNA follows: TGTGCCAGCAGCGTAGGCGCGGGGGGCACCTACGAGCAGTACTTC.